Listed here are 30 T cell receptor beta chains from one sample, sequenced in a study of T-cell reconstitution after alpha-beta-depleted transplantation in children listed by TCRdb under 2016. The library relied on PCR. Sequenced using an Illumina HiSeq 2500. Molecular barcoding was employed in the preparation of TCR libraries, with unique molecular identifiers being used to normalize TCRbeta repertoire quantification. TCRdb's own reprocessing of the public reads used fastp at Q25 and MiXCR and kept productive beta chains. Each entry merges the rows of one CDR3 protein and shows their most common DNA and genes. The sample yields hundreds of thousands of distinct CDR3 sequences; around a sixth were counted once. The leading ten clones occupy 0.85% to 1.3% of the sample. This specimen consisted of PBMCs from the stem cell graft donor, obtained from the stem cell graft. These receptors were taken from a human donor who donated a stem cell graft to a child with acute myeloid leukemia.

Here the CDR3 DNA reads TGTGCCACCAGTGATAAAACTAGACAAGAGACCCAGTACTTC. This sequence encodes CATSDKTRQETQYF. The chain is built from TRBV24-1 and TRBJ2-5; weak D call: TRBD2 (5 bases). The germline CDR1 and CDR2 sequences are KGHDR and SFDVKD. V lost 3 bases and J lost 2, with 9 bases in between. CDR3 length: 14 amino acids.

This clonotype was detected once. This may be a read error: a much more frequent sequence differs by one nucleotide. V gene TRBV15 combines with J gene TRBJ1-1; D might be TRBD1 (5 bases). The V gene's germline CDR1 is LNHNV and CDR2 YYDKDF (reference sequence). The CDR3 is made up of 12 amino acids. CDR3 DNA sequence: TGTGCCACCAGCGGCGGACACACTGACGCTTTCTTT. It codes for CATSGGHTDAFF.

This clonotype was seen more than once but under ten times. The rearrangement links TRBV5-5 to TRBJ1-1; TRBD1 matches at 8 bases. The CDR3 contains 16 residues. Germline V lookup: CDR1 SGHKS, CDR2 YYEKEE (reference sequence). J was trimmed by 0 bases and V by 4 bases; bases with no gene match: 8. The CDR3 DNA sequence: TGTGCCAGCAGCATTACAGGGGGGGCGATGAACACTGAAGCTTTCTTT. Translation: CASSITGGAMNTEAFF.

This clonotype was observed a single time. This may stem from a read error, because a much larger clone lies one nucleotide away. Here the CDR3 reads CSANQDRSSYEKYF. CDR3 in DNA: TGCAGTGCTAATCAGGACAGAAGCTCCTACGAGAAGTACTTC. The J gene is TRBJ2-7, the V gene TRBV20-1, with D possibly being TRBD1 (6 bases). The CDR3 runs to 14 residues. The V gene's germline CDR1 is DFQATT and CDR2 SNEGSKA (reference sequence).

This clonotype has ten or more counts. The chain employs TRBV10-3 and TRBJ2-5; 7 bases map to TRBD1. The germline V gene has CDR1 ENHRY and CDR2 SYGVKD. The V gene end was trimmed by 5 bases and the J gene end by 3 bases; junction bases not matched to a gene: 3. The CDR3 sequence is 13 residues long. The CDR3 DNA reads as TGTGCCATCAGTCGGGACAGCGAAGAGACCCAGTACTTC. It yields the protein CAISRDSEETQYF.

In this sample, this clonotype turned up many times. The chain combines TRBV9 with TRBJ2-6; D may be TRBD1 or TRBD2 (5 bases each). Germline V gene data show CDR1 as SGDLS and CDR2 as YYNGEE. This CDR3 is 17 amino acids long. V was shortened by 0 bases and J by 0 bases, with 10 bases between the two germline ends. DNA of the CDR3: TGTGCCAGCAGCGTAGCGGGACCGAGCTCTGGGGCCAACGTCCTGACTTTC. Translation: CASSVAGPSSGANVLTF.

V usage is TRBV7-2 and J usage is TRBJ1-5; 8 bases are shared with TRBD1. J lost 6 bases, V lost 4 bases, and 8 bases had no gene match. The CDR3 contains 15 residues. The germline gives CDR1 SGHTA, CDR2 FQGNSA. The CDR3 bases are TGTGCCAGCAGCTCGGACAGGGCGATCGGTCAGCCCCAGCATTTT. Its protein is CASSSDRAIGQPQHF.

This clonotype came up many times. This chain connects TRBV10-3 to TRBJ2-5, with D possibly being TRBD1 (6 bases). Germline values: CDR1 ENHRY, CDR2 SYGVKD. The CDR3 contains 14 residues. V was cut by 7 bases and J by 1 base, with 13 bases left in between. In DNA, the CDR3 is TGTGCCATCAAGGACAGAGCCTCCCAAGAGACCCAGTACTTC. Its protein is CAIKDRASQETQYF.

This clonotype was seen only a few times. The J gene is TRBJ1-2, the V gene TRBV12-3 or TRBV12-4; D unresolved. The length of the CDR3 is 14 residues. Trimming took off 1 base at V and 5 bases at J, with 11 bases between the two ends. Here the CDR3 reads CASSLGRVSYGYTF. In DNA form, the CDR3 reads TGTGCCAGCAGTTTAGGGCGGGTTTCGTATGGCTACACCTTC.

This clonotype was seen many times. The V gene is TRBV29-1, the J gene TRBJ1-1, with TRBD1 matching over 10 bases. This CDR3 has 13 residues. Germline values: CDR1 SQVTM, CDR2 ANQGSEA. V lost 5 bases, J lost 3 bases, and 3 bases stayed unmatched. The DNA for the CDR3 is TGCAGCGTTCGGACAGGGGGGGACACTGAAGCTTTCTTT. Encoded protein: CSVRTGGDTEAFF. Full variable domain (remainder filled in from reference TRBV29-1 and TRBJ1-1): SAVISQKPSRDICQRGTSLTIQCQVDSQVTMMFWYRQQPGQSLTLIATANQGSEATYESGFVIDKFPISRPNLTFSTLTVSNMSPEDSSIYLCSVRTGGDTEAFFGQGTRLTVV.

V gene TRBV30 combines with J gene TRBJ2-6; D may match TRBD1 or TRBD2 (6 bases each). The ends were cut back, 4 bases at V and 0 bases at J, with 10 bases in the middle. Germline V gives CDR1 GTSNPN, CDR2 SVGIG (reference sequence). The CDR3 loop spans 15 amino acids. The chain's CDR3 is CAWMGGGSGANVLTF. CDR3 coding DNA: TGTGCCTGGATGGGGGGCGGCTCTGGGGCCAACGTCCTGACTTTC.

This clonotype showed up many times. The chain links TRBV9 to TRBJ2-7, with D perhaps TRBD1 (5 bases). Germline-derived CDR1 and CDR2 are SGDLS and YYNGEE. Trimming stripped 0 bases from V and 3 bases from J, with 10 bases between. CDR3 size: 14 residues. Here the CDR3 DNA reads TGTGCCAGCAGCGTAGCCGCAGGGAACTACGAGCAGTACTTC. It encodes CASSVAAGNYEQYF. Looking up the rest from reference TRBV9 and TRBJ2-7 gives the full variable domain: DSGVTQTPKHLITATGQRVTLRCSPRSGDLSVYWYQQSLDQGLQFLIQYYNGEERAKGNILERFSAQQFPDLHSELNLSSLELGDSALYFCASSVAAGNYEQYFGPGTRLTVT.

The gene calls are TRBV5-1 and TRBJ2-1; 16 nucleotides match TRBD2. The CDR3 runs to 18 residues. CDR1 and CDR2 from the germline V gene are SGHRS and YFSETQ. J lost 3 bases, V lost 6 bases, and 9 bases had no gene match. The chain's CDR3 is CASNSGLAGGRVYNEQFF. CDR3 in DNA: TGCGCCAGCAACTCGGGACTAGCGGGGGGGCGCGTCTACAATGAGCAGTTCTTC.

The chain recombines TRBV28 with TRBJ1-6; no clear D. The length of the CDR3 is 14 residues. Trimming stripped 4 bases from V and 6 bases from J, with 10 bases between. The germline V gene has CDR1 MDHEN and CDR2 SYDVKM. CDR3 amino acids: CASSYPGLNSPLHF. The CDR3 DNA sequence: TGTGCCAGCAGTTATCCGGGCCTTAATTCACCCCTCCACTTT.

This clonotype was observed at least ten times. CDR3 sequence reads: CASSLLRGPGTEAFF. The DNA of the CDR3 is TGTGCCAGCAGCTTACTCCGGGGGCCGGGCACTGAAGCTTTCTTT. The rearrangement links TRBV7-3 to TRBJ1-1, with TRBD1 as a possible D gene (6 bases). Germline loops: CDR1 SGHTA, CDR2 FQGTGA. The V end lost 2 bases, the J end lost 4 bases, and 14 bases lay between the germline ends. The CDR3 sequence is 15 residues long.

This clonotype occurred many times. J is TRBJ2-5 and V is TRBV5-4, with TRBD2 identical over 7 bases. Germline assignment: CDR1 SGHNT and CDR2 YYREEE (reference sequence). Trimming took 3 bases from V and 4 from J; bases not matched to a gene: 6. This CDR3 comprises 14 residues. This CDR3 is CASSWDPGGETQYF. The CDR3 nucleotides are TGTGCCAGCAGCTGGGACCCGGGGGGAGAGACCCAGTACTTC.

The chain has TRBV30 and TRBJ1-5, with D unresolved. In germline, CDR1 is GTSNPN, CDR2 SVGIG (reference sequence). V shed 5 bases and J shed 9 bases, with 11 bases lying between them. This CDR3 is built from 11 residues. CDR3 loop: CAWGSRRPQHF. CDR3 DNA sequence: TGTGCCTGGGGTAGCAGGCGGCCCCAGCATTTT. The full variable domain, its missing parts supplied by reference TRBV30 and TRBJ1-5, is SQTIHQWPATLVQPVGSPLSLECTVEGTSNPNLYWYRQAAGRGLQLLFYSVGIGQISSEVPQNLSASRPQDRQFILSSKKLLLSDSGFYLCAWGSRRPQHFGDGTRLSIL.

The chain employs TRBV20-1 and TRBJ2-5; 7 nucleotides line up with TRBD2. The length of the CDR3 is 16 residues. The ends lost 6 bases at V and 3 bases at J; junction bases unmatched: 16. CDR1 DFQATT and CDR2 SNEGSKA come from the germline V gene (reference sequence). CDR3 region: CSAQVVAGDLEETQYF. Here the CDR3 DNA reads TGCAGTGCCCAAGTTGTAGCGGGCGACCTCGAAGAGACCCAGTACTTC.

This clonotype was picked up many times. The rearrangement uses TRBV20-1 and TRBJ1-5; D not resolved. The CDR3 extends over 12 amino acids. Germline V CDR1 and CDR2: DFQATT, SNEGSKA (reference sequence). Trimming pared 0 bases from V and 6 bases from J, leaving 6 bases between. CDR3 amino acids: CSAREGSQPQHF. The CDR3 DNA reads as TGCAGTGCTAGAGAGGGGAGTCAGCCCCAGCATTTT.

This chain uses TRBV20-1 with TRBJ1-5, with D perhaps matching TRBD1 (6 bases). Trimming pared 2 bases from V and 5 bases from J, leaving 16 bases between. The CDR3 is 15 residues long. Per the germline V gene, CDR1 is DFQATT and CDR2 is SNEGSKA (reference sequence). CDR3 bases: TGCAGTGCTAGAACTTCCGGGACATTATATCAGCCCCAGCATTTT. Its protein is CSARTSGTLYQPQHF.

This clonotype was observed at least ten times. The genes are TRBV20-1 and TRBJ2-2; D uncertain. Germline V gives CDR1 DFQATT, CDR2 SNEGSKA (reference sequence). V gave up 6 bases and J gave up 4 bases, with 18 bases separating them. This CDR3 is 15 amino acids long. The CDR3: CSAHGPYGPTGELFF. The CDR3 nucleotides read TGCAGTGCGCACGGGCCTTACGGACCCACCGGGGAGCTGTTTTTT.

The chain uses TRBV24-1 and TRBJ1-5; possibly TRBD1 for D (6 bases). The CDR3 loop spans 18 amino acids. The germline V and J ends were trimmed by 5 bases and 0 bases, with 19 bases remaining between them. Germline CDR1 reads KGHDR; CDR2 reads SFDVKD. The CDR3 region has the DNA TGTGCCACCAGTGCCCCGGGGGCGGATCCTTATAGCAATCAGCCCCAGCATTTT. Its protein product is CATSAPGADPYSNQPQHF.

This clonotype was counted many times. This chain links TRBV7-2 with TRBJ2-7; a possible D gene is TRBD1 (6 bases). The CDR3 length is 14 residues. V gave up 2 bases and J gave up 5 bases, with 13 bases separating them. CDR1 and CDR2 (germline): SGHTA, FQGNSA. CDR3 loop: CASSLNPQGHEQYV. The DNA for the CDR3 is TGTGCCAGCAGCTTAAACCCACAGGGCCACGAGCAGTACGTC.

This clonotype was found many times. This chain uses TRBV20-1 with TRBJ1-2; D ambiguous. The CDR3 is 14 residues long. Germline values: CDR1 DFQATT, CDR2 SNEGSKA (reference sequence). Trimming cost V 0 bases and J 1 base, with 9 bases left between them. In DNA, the CDR3 is TGCAGTGCTAGAGAGGGAGTCCGTAACTATGGCTACACCTTC. Translated: CSAREGVRNYGYTF.

Turning to this clonotype: The junction and the germline gene differ at one end; a read error may be behind it. The CDR3 sequence: CASSPGTGEENLFF. CDR3 bases: TGTGCCAGCAGCCCAGGGACAGGGGAAGAAAACCTGTTTTTT. The rearrangement links TRBV7-7 to TRBJ1-4; 10 nucleotides match TRBD1. Germline-derived CDR1 and CDR2 are SSHAT and FNYEAQ (reference sequence). The length of the CDR3 is 14 residues. Based on the CDR3 plus reference TRBV7-7 and TRBJ1-4, the full variable domain is GAGVSQSPRYKVTKRGQDVTLRCDPISSHATLYWYQQALGQGPEFLTYFNYEAQPDKSGLPSDRFSAERPEGSISTLTIQRTEQRDSAMYRCASSPGTGEENLFFGSGTQLSVL.

There are a few counts of this clonotype. The chain couples TRBV20-1 to TRBJ2-2; the D gene could be TRBD1 or TRBD2 (6 bases each). The germline V gene encodes CDR1 DFQATT and CDR2 SNEGSKA (reference sequence). The CDR3 totals 17 residues. Between the trimmed V and J ends, which lost 2 bases and 5 bases, there was a span of 21 bases. The CDR3 sequence: CSARNEGGPWRTGELFF. For the CDR3, the DNA is TGCAGTGCTAGAAACGAGGGGGGCCCCTGGAGGACCGGGGAGCTGTTTTTT.

This clonotype occurred many times. The chain recombines TRBV20-1 with TRBJ1-6; D gene unclear. Germline V lookup: CDR1 DFQATT, CDR2 SNEGSKA (reference sequence). Trimming pared 3 bases from V and 7 bases from J, leaving 16 bases between. The CDR3 contains 15 residues. The CDR3 is CSASSHYLANSPLHF. CDR3 bases: TGCAGTGCTAGTTCACATTACCTAGCCAATTCACCCCTCCACTTT.

This clonotype has more than one count but fewer than ten. The gene calls are TRBV24-1 and TRBJ2-5; no clear D. This CDR3 is built from 11 residues. V lost 4 bases and J lost 10, with 9 bases in between. The germline CDR1 and CDR2 sequences are KGHDR and SFDVKD. The CDR3 is CATSDRKGQYF. CDR3 DNA: TGTGCCACCAGTGACCGTAAGGGCCAGTACTTC.

This clonotype was seen at least ten times. The chain uses TRBV6-5 and TRBJ1-2; D remains ambiguous. The V and J ends lost 2 bases and 3 bases respectively, with 7 bases between them. The CDR3 spans 13 residues. Germline V gene data show CDR1 as MNHEY and CDR2 as SVGAGI. The CDR3 DNA sequence: TGTGCCAGCAGTTACGGCGGATACTATGGCTACACCTTC. Residues: CASSYGGYYGYTF.

There are a few counts of this clonotype. This chain joins TRBV7-2 and TRBJ2-3; 9 bases are a match to TRBD1. This CDR3 is built from 15 residues. Germline lookup yields CDR1 SGHTA and CDR2 FQGNSA. With V trimmed by 1 base and J by 10 bases, 9 bases remained unmatched. This CDR3 is CASSLGGQGNLPQYF. CDR3 DNA sequence: TGTGCCAGCAGCTTAGGGGGACAGGGCAATTTGCCGCAGTATTTT.